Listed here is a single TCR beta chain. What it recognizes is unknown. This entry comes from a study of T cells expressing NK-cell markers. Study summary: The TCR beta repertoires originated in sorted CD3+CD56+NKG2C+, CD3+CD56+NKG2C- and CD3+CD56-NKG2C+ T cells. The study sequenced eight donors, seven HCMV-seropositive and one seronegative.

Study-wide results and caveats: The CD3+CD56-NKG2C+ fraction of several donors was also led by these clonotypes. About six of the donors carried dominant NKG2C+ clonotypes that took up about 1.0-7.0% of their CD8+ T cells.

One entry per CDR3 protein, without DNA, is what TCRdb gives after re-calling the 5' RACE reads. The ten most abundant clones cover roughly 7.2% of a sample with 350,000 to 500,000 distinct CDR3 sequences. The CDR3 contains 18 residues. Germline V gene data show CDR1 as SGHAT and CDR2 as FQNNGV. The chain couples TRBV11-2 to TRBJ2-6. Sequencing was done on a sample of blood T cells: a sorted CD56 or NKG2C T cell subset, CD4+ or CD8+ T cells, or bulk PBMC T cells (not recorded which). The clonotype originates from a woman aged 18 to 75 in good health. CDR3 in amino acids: CASSLRRSRLSGANVLTF. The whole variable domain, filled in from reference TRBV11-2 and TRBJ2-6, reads EAGVAQSPRYKIIEKRQSVAFWCNPISGHATLYWYQQILGQGPKLLIQFQNNGVVDDSQLPKDRFSAERLKGVDSTLKIQPAKLEDSAVYLCASSLRRSRLSGANVLTFGAGSRLTVL.